What follows describes a single T cell receptor beta chain. The sample belongs to a study of blood T cell repertoires in COVID-19. Study in general: Researchers got acute and convalescent COVID-19 samples from the United States, Italy and Spain. PBMCs, B-cell-depleted T cells, or T cells provided the cDNA or gDNA that made up the material.

The CDR3 loop spans 14 amino acids. In germline, CDR1 is SGHVS, CDR2 FQNEAQ. Between the trimmed V and J ends, which lost 3 bases and 1 base, there was a span of 10 bases. Profiled with immunoSEQ multiplex PCR; TCRdb holds only in-frame clones, not every one. Altogether about 74,000 clones are present, roughly 70% being singletons, with the ten largest covering roughly 20%. The J gene is TRBJ2-7, the V gene TRBV7-8; tentatively, D is TRBD2 (6 bases). Sequencing input: peripheral blood. The source of this sequence is a man aged 65 to 79 with acute or convalescent COVID-19. The CDR3 loop reads CASSFMEGSYEQYF. The CDR3 DNA reads as TGTGCCAGCAGCTTCATGGAGGGATCCTACGAGCAGTACTTC.